This TCR beta chain was documented in a study of control samples from healthy donors and cancer patients. The data were produced by immunoSEQ multiplex PCR, yet TCRdb's version contains in-frame clones alone and is incomplete. The sample carries about 150,000 clones, 94% recorded once. What was sequenced was blood. The clonotype was recovered from a woman aged 35 to 49 in good health.

CDR3 nucleotides: TGCGCCAGCAGCTTGGCGGGGGTTTCGAACACCGGGGAGCTGTTTTTT. Protein: CASSLAGVSNTGELFF. The chain recombines TRBV5-1 with TRBJ2-2; TRBD2 is a possible D gene (6 bases). Per the germline V gene, CDR1 is SGHRS and CDR2 is YFSETQ. CDR3 length: 16 residues. Trimming took 0 bases from V and 0 from J, leaving 9 bases between them.